The subject of this entry is one T cell receptor beta chain. This clonotype turned up a few times. There is no known antigen for this receptor. No much larger clonotype is one base removed from it; base qualities were not supplied. The library was built by means of multiplex PCR. These reads were obtained on an Illumina HiSeq 4000. To build TCR beta libraries, CDR3 regions were amplified by Arm-PCR using iRepertoire HTBI primers. PCR products were gel purified before sequencing. The paper's processing steps were these. Gene usage analysis of CDR3 amino acid clonotypes relied on the 60 or so TRBV and about 13 TRBJ segments identified across samples. COPE and FqMerger were used to merge the filtered high-quality paired reads into contigs. BLAST was used to align contigs to IMGT TRBV, TRBD and TRBJ reference genes, with CDR3 defined following IMGT. Highly expanded clones were defined as clonotypes with a frequency above 0.1%. Shannon entropy was used to measure repertoire diversity, and the Gini coefficient was used to measure V-J evenness. A clonotype found in more than one individual was treated as public. TCRdb reprocessed the public reads (quality trimming at Q25 with fastp, clone calling with MiXCR) and kept in-frame beta chains. Each entry merges the rows of one CDR3 protein and shows their most common DNA and genes. These V and J calls derive from TCRdb rather than the authors' analysis. Here the sample has a few hundred thousand distinct CDR3 sequences; roughly a quarter occur a single time. Together, the top ten hold roughly 30% of the sample.

The data were taken from a study of regulatory T cells in long-lasting Graves disease (dated by TCRdb to the early 2020s). For context, the study as a whole: Persistent Graves' disease was defined as persistently positive TSH receptor autoantibodies together with antithyroid drug treatment for over 5 years. Persistent Graves' disease patients in the clinical cohort had taken antithyroid drugs for around 10 years on average. This study used TCR sequencing and RNA sequencing of peripheral blood to compare persistent Graves' disease patients against newly diagnosed Graves' disease patients. The study was conducted in China and was registered as a clinical trial. TCR sequencing covered 13 persistent and 20 newly diagnosed Graves' disease patients, some 33 samples in total. Study-wide findings and limitations: Lower TCR Shannon entropy and fewer highly expanded clones were observed in persistent Graves' disease patients than in newly diagnosed patients, which suggested clonal expansion. As a limitation, the authors acknowledged that the small sample size may reduce accuracy. Patients with persistent disease shared more public clonotypes (around 3,000) than newly diagnosed patients did (around 1,000). Because the primary lesion, thyroid tissue, could not be accessed, the study looked at peripheral blood alone. Preferential use of TRBV28, TRBJ1-2 and TRBJ2-5 was observed in persistent disease, whereas TRBV20-1 and TRBJ2-1 were favored in newly diagnosed disease. Sequencing and analysis were restricted to the TCR beta chain.

The CDR3 measures 15 amino acids from cysteine to phenylalanine. Left in the record is the CDR3 DNA by itself, 45 bases read in frame from the first base. V is pruned by 3 bases and J by 4 bases, leaving 9 bases of the junction without a gene match. CDR1 is given as MNHNS and CDR2 as SASEGT, both from the germline V gene. The time point label on this specimen signifies: persistent/refractory GD, antithyroid drugs over 5 years with positive TRAb. RNA was extracted from PBMCs in TRIzol for both TCR sequencing and RNA sequencing. The diagnosis of Graves' disease was made according to American Thyroid Association guidelines. Patients for the study were recruited at an endocrinology department in Xi'an, China. Each patient gave around 9.2 milliliters of peripheral blood, collected in an EDTA anticoagulant tube. PBMCs were isolated by Ficoll Paque Plus density gradient separation without further T cell sorting. RNA quality was checked with an Agilent 2100 Bioanalyzer and agarose gel, and concentration with a NanoDrop 2000.

Here the sequenced sample was peripheral blood mononuclear cells (PBMCs), taken when the disease was refractory, from a patient treated with antithyroid drugs. Recombination connected TRBV6-1 to TRBJ2-7; 7 of the junction bases match TRBD2. This clonotype was sampled from a female donor with Graves disease. The DNA sequence is as follows: TGTGCCAGCAGTGAGGCTCGGACTAGTTGGTACGAGCAGTACTTC. This codes for CASSEARTSWYEQYF.